Listed here are 10 T cell receptor beta chains from one sample, sequenced in a study of blood T cell repertoires in COVID-19 (TCRdb year 2020). Receptors were amplified or captured by the immunoSEQ multiplex PCR assay. As stored in TCRdb, this immuneACCESS dataset retains in-frame rearrangements with V and J assigned. A fraction of the clones does not appear; measured against another copy, unresolved V genes explain less than half of the discrepancy, and the remainder lacks a known reason. This sample comprises under 200,000 clones, about 83% of them detected only once. The ten largest account for 4.5% to 6.5% of the sample. Specimen: PBMCs or T cells enriched from blood (not recorded which). Every receptor here comes from a middle-aged man with acute COVID-19.

This rearrangement joins TRBV9 to TRBJ1-1, with TRBD1 as a possible D gene (6 bases). Germline V CDR1 and CDR2: SGDLS, YYNGEE. The CDR3 sequence is 15 residues long. V lost 4 bases, J lost 4 bases, and 17 bases lay in between. As DNA, the CDR3 is TGTGCCAGCAGCCCCCCCCCACAGGGCGGCACTGAAGCTTTCTTT. Translation gives CASSPPPQGGTEAFF.

The gene calls are TRBV11-1 and TRBJ2-7, with 13 bases identical to TRBD2. Germline V gene lookup returns CDR1 SGHAT and CDR2 FQDESV (reference sequence). V was clipped by 9 bases and J by 1 base; unmatched bases: 3. This CDR3 contains 14 residues. DNA of the CDR3: TGTGCCAGGGGACTAGCGGGACCTTCCTACGAGCAGTACTTC. Residues: CARGLAGPSYEQYF.

The rearrangement links TRBV18 to TRBJ1-2; 9 bases fit TRBD1. This CDR3 is 15 amino acids long. V lost 4 bases to trimming and J lost 7 bases; unmatched junction nucleotides: 10. CDR1 KGHSH and CDR2 LQKENI come from the germline V gene. The CDR3 is CASSRWDREDAGYTF. CDR3 coding DNA: TGTGCCAGCTCACGCTGGGACAGGGAGGATGCTGGCTACACCTTC.

CDR3 sequence reads: CASSQGPDRVGYEQYF. The CDR3, as DNA: TGCGCCAGCAGCCAAGGCCCGGACAGGGTAGGTTACGAGCAGTACTTC. This sequence joins TRBV4-1 and TRBJ2-7, with 8 bases lining up with TRBD1. The CDR3 has 16 amino acids. In germline, CDR1 is MGHRA, CDR2 YSYEKL. Losses at the gene ends were 1 base for V and 4 bases for J; bases not matched to a gene: 9.

The chain uses TRBV12-3 or TRBV12-4 and TRBJ2-1; D not certain. This CDR3 spans 13 amino acids. The V and J ends lost 4 bases and 4 bases respectively, with 8 bases between them. For the CDR3, the DNA is TGTGCCAGCAGTTCCAGCAGGTACAATGAGCAGTTCTTC. It is translated as CASSSSRYNEQFF.

The chain is built from TRBV5-4 and TRBJ2-7; perhaps TRBD2 as D (6 bases). Germline assignment: CDR1 SGHNT and CDR2 YYREEE (reference sequence). CDR3 length: 14 amino acids. V was shortened by 0 bases and J by 5 bases, with 12 bases between the two germline ends. The CDR3, as DNA: TGTGCCAGCAGCTTGGCTCGGGGGAAAGACGAGCAGTACTTC. It is translated as CASSLARGKDEQYF.

This sequence joins TRBV4-1 and TRBJ2-1; TRBD1 matches at 7 bases. V gave up 1 base and J gave up 8 bases; unmatched junction bases: 8. Germline lookup yields CDR1 MGHRA and CDR2 YSYEKL. CDR3 length: 15 amino acids. The CDR3 protein is CASSQVRGQLDEQFF. CDR3 coding DNA: TGCGCCAGCAGCCAAGTCCGGGGACAGTTGGATGAGCAGTTCTTC.

The V and J genes are TRBV9 and TRBJ2-5, with D tentatively TRBD2 (5 bases). This CDR3 contains 13 residues. The germline V gene has CDR1 SGDLS and CDR2 YYNGEE. V was cut by 6 bases and J by 0 bases, with 9 bases left in between. The chain's CDR3 is CASTRRDQETQYF. The CDR3 DNA sequence: TGTGCCAGCACCCGGCGGGACCAAGAGACCCAGTACTTC.

V is TRBV7-3 and J is TRBJ2-2, with D perhaps matching TRBD2 (5 bases). The germline CDR1 and CDR2 sequences are SGHTA and FQGTGA. The CDR3 spans 13 residues. The V and J ends lost 3 bases and 7 bases respectively, with 9 bases between them. CDR3 region: CASSLREGGELFF. For the CDR3, the DNA is TGTGCCAGCAGCTTGAGAGAGGGCGGGGAGCTGTTTTTT.

This sequence joins TRBV28 and TRBJ2-1, with 7 positions matching TRBD2. Germline lookup yields CDR1 MDHEN and CDR2 SYDVKM. This CDR3 is built from 16 residues. With V trimmed by 3 bases and J by 3 bases, 8 bases remained unmatched. The CDR3 DNA is TGTGCCAGCAGTTTGTTTGGCGGGGGTGTCTACAATGAGCAGTTCTTC. This codes for CASSLFGGGVYNEQFF.